These T cell receptor beta chains were read from a single sample in a study of neurological immune-mediated disorders. TCRdb redid the calling of the 5' RACE reads with MiXCR, one entry per CDR3 protein. Of 20,000 to 30,000 distinct CDR3 sequences in the sample, over 2% were seen once. Sequenced material: PBMCs. The receptors originated from a woman aged 45-65 years with multiple sclerosis. Both conserved end residues are part of each CDR3. Each record gives: CDR3 length, V gene, D gene, clone size, J gene, CDR3 protein, CDR3 DNA. D genes are given only for firm matches. Only part of the rows carry a size: once, few, many, or a class if the clone is expanded.

12	TRBV20-1	NA	medium-sized	TRBJ1-2	CSAPPGAGGYTF	TGCAGTGCTCCCCCAGGGGCTGGTGGCTACACCTTC
17	TRBV20-1	TRBD2	many	TRBJ2-3	CSARNPGGNEITDTQYF	TGCAGTGCTAGAAACCCGGGAGGCAACGAGATCACAGATACGCAGTATTTT
15	TRBV5-1	TRBD1	many	TRBJ1-1	CASSTDRGLNTEAFF	TGCGCCAGCAGCACGGACAGGGGGTTGAACACTGAAGCTTTCTTT
15	TRBV20-1	TRBD2	many	TRBJ2-1	CSAGGGLAGYNEQFF	TGCAGTGCTGGGGGGGGACTAGCGGGTTACAATGAGCAGTTCTTC
14	TRBV2	NA	many	TRBJ1-1	CASNGVSVNTEAFF	TGTGCCAGCAACGGAGTGTCGGTTAACACTGAAGCTTTCTTT
15	TRBV7-2	TRBD2	many	TRBJ2-2	CASSLAGGNTGELFF	TGTGCCAGCAGCCTAGCGGGGGGGAACACCGGGGAGCTGTTTTTT
14	TRBV20-1	NA	few	TRBJ2-2	CSARLLTNTGELFF	TGCAGTGCTAGGCTCCTAACCAACACCGGGGAGCTGTTTTTT
13	TRBV5-1	NA	many	TRBJ2-1	CASSLILGDEQFF	TGCGCCAGCAGCTTGATATTAGGGGATGAGCAGTTCTTC
13	TRBV7-2	NA	NA	TRBJ2-5	CASSLRVQETQYF	TGTGCCAGCAGCTTACGAGTACAAGAGACCCAGTACTTC
17	TRBV7-2	TRBD2	many	TRBJ2-3	CASSVGRSGGGTDTQYF	TGTGCCAGCAGCGTCGGAAGGTCGGGGGGGGGGACAGATACGCAGTATTTT
13	TRBV6-1	TRBD2	many	TRBJ2-3	CASKARGADTQYF	TGTGCCAGCAAAGCGCGGGGGGCTGATACGCAGTATTTT
15	TRBV20-1	NA	many	TRBJ1-6	CSASLGGTGNSPLHF	TGCAGTGCTAGTCTCGGGGGAACGGGTAATTCACCCCTCCACTTT
17	TRBV15	NA	many	TRBJ2-7	CATSRDHLGGRTGEQYF	TGTGCCACCAGCAGAGATCATTTGGGAGGCCGGACGGGGGAGCAGTACTTC
13	TRBV20-1	NA	many	TRBJ1-1	CSARILRGPEAFF	TGCAGTGCCCGCATACTCCGAGGCCCTGAAGCTTTCTTT
13	TRBV20-1	NA	many	TRBJ2-1	CSASLALGNEQFF	TGCAGTGCCTCCCTAGCCCTGGGGAATGAGCAGTTCTTC
14	TRBV24-1	NA	many	TRBJ1-5	CATSDPPSNQPQHF	TGTGCCACCAGTGACCCTCCTAGCAATCAGCCCCAGCATTTT
13	TRBV5-1	TRBD1	many	TRBJ2-4	CASSGQGADIQYF	TGCGCCAGCAGCGGACAGGGGGCGGACATTCAGTACTTC
15	TRBV11-2	NA	many	TRBJ1-1	CASSPLLTTNTEAFF	TGTGCCAGCAGTCCATTATTGACAACGAACACTGAAGCTTTCTTT
16	TRBV27	TRBD1	NA	TRBJ1-1	CASSLEQGRLYTEAFF	TGTGCCAGCAGTCTAGAACAGGGGAGGCTATACACTGAAGCTTTCTTT
14	TRBV20-1	TRBD2	medium-sized	TRBJ2-1	CSAVRTRKGNEQFF	TGCAGTGCCGTGAGGACTAGGAAGGGCAATGAGCAGTTCTTC
17	TRBV7-2	TRBD2	many	TRBJ2-3	CASSSPLGGNRKDTQYF	TGTGCCAGCAGCTCACCCCTGGGGGGGAACCGGAAAGATACGCAGTATTTT
15	TRBV9	NA	medium-sized	TRBJ1-1	CASSVANTGRTEAFF	TGTGCCAGCAGCGTAGCGAATACAGGGCGCACTGAAGCTTTCTTT
16	TRBV6-6	TRBD1	few	TRBJ1-1	CASSSALTGGTTEAFF	TGTGCCAGCAGTTCCGCCTTAACAGGGGGAACCACTGAGGCTTTCTTT
11	TRBV6-6	NA	few	TRBJ1-1	CASSGAAEAFF	TGTGCCAGCAGTGGCGCAGCTGAAGCTTTCTTT
14	TRBV12-3/TRBV12-4	NA	many	TRBJ2-5	CASTREQYQETQYF	TGTGCCAGCACCAGGGAACAGTATCAAGAGACCCAGTACTTC
14	TRBV7-3	NA	NA	TRBJ1-1	CASSGGSVNTEAFF	TGTGCCAGCAGCGGGGGATCGGTGAACACTGAAGCTTTCTTT
13	TRBV6-5	NA	many	TRBJ2-1	CASLAQGHNEQFF	TGTGCCAGCCTGGCCCAAGGTCACAATGAGCAGTTCTTC
16	TRBV5-1	TRBD1	few	TRBJ2-5	CASSFEGRGLQETQYF	TGCGCCAGCAGCTTCGAGGGCAGGGGGCTACAAGAGACCCAGTACTTC